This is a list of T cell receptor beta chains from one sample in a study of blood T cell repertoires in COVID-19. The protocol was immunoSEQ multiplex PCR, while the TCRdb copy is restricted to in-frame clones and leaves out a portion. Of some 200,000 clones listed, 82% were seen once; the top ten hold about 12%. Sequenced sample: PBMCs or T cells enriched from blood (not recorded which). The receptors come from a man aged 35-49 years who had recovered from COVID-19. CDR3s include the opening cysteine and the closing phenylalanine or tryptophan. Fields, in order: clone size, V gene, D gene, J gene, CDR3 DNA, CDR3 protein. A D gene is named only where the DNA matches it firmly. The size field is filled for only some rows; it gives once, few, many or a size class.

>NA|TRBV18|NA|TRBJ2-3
TGTGCCAGCCAACACAGGGAAGCAGATACGCAGTATTTT
CASQHREADTQYF
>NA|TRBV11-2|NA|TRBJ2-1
TGTGCCAGCAGCTTAGGAGTCGAAGTTGAGCAGTTCTTC
CASSLGVEVEQFF
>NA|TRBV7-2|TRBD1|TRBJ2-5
TGTGCCAGCAGCTGGATACGACAGGGACGGGAGACCCAGTACTTC
CASSWIRQGRETQYF
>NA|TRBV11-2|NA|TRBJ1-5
TGTGCCAGCAGCTTAGACCCCTTTAGCAATCAGCCCCAGCATTTT
CASSLDPFSNQPQHF
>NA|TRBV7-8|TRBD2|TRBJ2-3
TGTGCCAGCAGCTTCCTGACTAGCGGGACAGATACGCAGTATTTT
CASSFLTSGTDTQYF
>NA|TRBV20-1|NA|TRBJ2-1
TGCAGTGCTAGTAAAAGCGGAAGCTCCTACAATGAGCAGTTCTTC
CSASKSGSSYNEQFF
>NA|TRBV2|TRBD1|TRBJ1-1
TGTGCCAGCAGTGCGGGACAGGGAGGGGGCACTGAAGCTTTCTTT
CASSAGQGGGTEAFF
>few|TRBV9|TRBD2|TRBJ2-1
TGTGCCAGCAGCGTAGAGGTGGCTAGCGGGATGAACAATGAGCAGTTCTTC
CASSVEVASGMNNEQFF
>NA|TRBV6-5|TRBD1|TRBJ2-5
TGTGCCAGCAGTTACGGGCAGGGGGCACAGACCCAGTACTTC
CASSYGQGAQTQYF
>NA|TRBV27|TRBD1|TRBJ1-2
TGTGCCAGCAGTTTCGGGACAGGGTGGGGCTACACCTTC
CASSFGTGWGYTF
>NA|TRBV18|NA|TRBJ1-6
TGTGCCAGCTCAACCAGGAATGCTAATAATTCACCCCTCCACTTT
CASSTRNANNSPLHF
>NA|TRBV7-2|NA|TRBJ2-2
TGTGCCAGCAGCTTTCAGCGGTCGAACACCGGGGAGCTGTTTTTT
CASSFQRSNTGELFF
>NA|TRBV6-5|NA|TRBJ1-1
TGTGCCAGCAGTTACTCAGGGACGCCGCGGGGTGAAGCTTTCTTT
CASSYSGTPRGEAFF
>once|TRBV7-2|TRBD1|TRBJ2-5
TGTGCCAGCAGCGCTCAGGGGGCTGAAGGAGAGACCCAGTACTTC
CASSAQGAEGETQYF
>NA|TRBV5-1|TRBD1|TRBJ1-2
TGCGCCAGCAGCTTGGACGGGACAGCAATGGGTGGCTACACCTTC
CASSLDGTAMGGYTF
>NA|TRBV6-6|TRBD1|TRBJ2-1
TGTGCCAGCGGGGGACAGGGACTCTACAATGAGCAGTTCTTC
CASGGQGLYNEQFF
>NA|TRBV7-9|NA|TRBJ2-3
TGTGCCAGCAGCTTAACCGGGTTTACAGATACGCAGTATTTT
CASSLTGFTDTQYF
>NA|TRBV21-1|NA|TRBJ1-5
TGTGCCAGCAGCAAAAGGGAGGACAGGGGACACCTTAGCAATCAGCCCCAGCATTTT
CASSKREDRGHLSNQPQHF
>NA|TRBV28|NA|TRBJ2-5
TGTGCCAGCAGTTTGGGCCTACACCGTGGGGAGACCCAGTACTTC
CASSLGLHRGETQYF
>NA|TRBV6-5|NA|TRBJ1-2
TGTGCCAGCAGCCACACAGGGTATCATGGCTACACCTTC
CASSHTGYHGYTF
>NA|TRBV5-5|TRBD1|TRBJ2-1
TGTGCCAGCAGCTACGGGACAGGGAACAATGAGCAGTTCTTC
CASSYGTGNNEQFF
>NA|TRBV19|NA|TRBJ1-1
TGTGCCAGTAACAGGGAGGGGGACACTGAAGCTTTCTTT
CASNREGDTEAFF
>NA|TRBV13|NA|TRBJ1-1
TGTGCCAGCACCTTAAGTATGGGGAGGATGACTGAAGCTTTCTTT
CASTLSMGRMTEAFF
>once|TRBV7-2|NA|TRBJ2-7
TGTGCCAGCAGCCTACCCGCCGGGACTCGAGCTTTCTACGAGCAGTACTTC
CASSLPAGTRAFYEQYF
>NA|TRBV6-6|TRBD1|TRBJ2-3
TGTGCCAGCATTCGACAGGGGCCCACAGATACGCAGTATTTT
CASIRQGPTDTQYF
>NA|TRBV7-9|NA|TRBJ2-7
TGTGCCAGCACCCCGGAGTGGGTGGAGGAGCAGTACTTC
CASTPEWVEEQYF
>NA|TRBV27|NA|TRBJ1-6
TGTGCCAGCAGTCTCACCGGGGCGGGAGGCTCCTATAATTCACCCCTCCACTTT
CASSLTGAGGSYNSPLHF
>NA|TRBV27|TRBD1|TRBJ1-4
TGTGCCAGCCGGCGACTGGGACAGGGTGGGGCAACTAATGAAAAACTGTTTTTT
CASRRLGQGGATNEKLFF
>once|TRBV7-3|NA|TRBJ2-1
TGTGCCAGCAGCTTACGCGGGACGGACCACAATGAGCAGTTCTTC
CASSLRGTDHNEQFF
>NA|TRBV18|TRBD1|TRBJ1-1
TGTGCCAGCTCACCAAGGACAGGAGAAAACACTGAAGCTTTCTTT
CASSPRTGENTEAFF
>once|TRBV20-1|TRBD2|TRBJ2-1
TGCAGTGCTAGTCGGACTAGCGGTCCGAGCTCCTACAATGAGCAGTTCTTC
CSASRTSGPSSYNEQFF